This T cell receptor (beta chain) was observed in a study of T cells in Graves' hyperthyroidism and ophthalmopathy (dated by TCRdb to the late 2010s). With respect to the entire study: Peripheral blood samples were taken at the time of initial diagnosis, prior to any treatment. To identify TCR V-J signatures that set the groups apart, the researchers used a discovery cohort of about a hundred patients, made up of around 42 with Graves' ophthalmopathy and some 60 with stable Graves' hyperthyroidism. Whether ophthalmopathy could be predicted prospectively was tested in an independent validation cohort made up of approximately 19 hyperthyroidism patients plus 17 patients who later progressed to ophthalmopathy. For training and testing, the 80 to 100 patients in the discovery cohort were randomly divided in a 7:3 ratio. In addition, the study compared T-cell repertoires in thyroid tissue and in blood from a handful of Graves' hyperthyroidism patients. Once sampling was done, hyperthyroidism patients were given methimazole at a starting dose of 30 mg daily, whereas ophthalmopathy patients were given high-dose intravenous methylprednisolone. TCR Vbeta CDR3 sequencing of approximately 140 peripheral blood samples (around 45 ophthalmopathy, 75 to 80 hyperthyroidism and around 17 progressor patients) is reported in the paper. The study at large found these results: Ophthalmopathy was separated from stable hyperthyroidism by a 13 V-J signature model, with 87.88% sensitivity and about 81% specificity obtained in cross-validation and 80%/75% obtained in testing. In validation, the model predicted progression to ophthalmopathy with roughly 66% sensitivity and 72% to 75% specificity, a median of 6.5 months before onset. Most expanded thyroid clonotypes (frequency above 0.001) were also detected in blood, a finding suggesting that blood repertoires may reflect thyroid immune responses. No statistical method was used to set the sample size in advance, and investigators knew the group allocation.

Only one count was recorded for this clonotype. No cognate antigen has been identified for it. Base qualities are not at hand, and no much larger clone is one base apart. Weak support is all one read offers. A patient counted as having stable Graves' hyperthyroidism if no progression to ophthalmopathy occurred over 18 months of follow-up. Hyperthyroidism patients were newly diagnosed, with disease duration under 2 months, and aged 18 to 65 years. The study excluded patients with uncontrolled infections, other autoimmune diseases, pregnancy or lactation. Clinical symptoms, serum thyroxine and TRAb, thyroid ultrasound, and orbital computed tomography formed the basis for the diagnoses. PBMCs were separated from 10 ml of fresh peripheral blood using Ficoll-Paque density gradient centrifugation. Total RNA was extracted using Trizol reagent, and RNA quality was assessed on an Agilent 2100 Bioanalyzer.

Spanning cysteine to phenylalanine, the CDR3 consists of 14 amino acids. Only CDR3 DNA is held: 42 bases, read in frame from base 1. The germline V gene (reference sequence) sets CDR1 to DFQATT and CDR2 to SNEGSKA. Trimming leaves V shorter by 8 bases and J shorter by 6 bases, with the junction holding 10 bases beyond the gene matches. TCR beta CDR3 regions were amplified from RNA transcripts. The TCR CDR3 was subjected to a first round of RT-PCR using the HTBI primer set and the Qiagen OneStep RT-PCR kit. The libraries were constructed in a second round of multiplex PCR and then size-selected and purified. The libraries were sequenced on an Illumina HiSeq2000 using paired-end 100 bp reads. The study's own analysis went as follows. SOAPnuke was used to process the raw data, throwing out any read that contained adapters or uncalled bases, had a mean Phred below 15, or lacked an exact constant-primer or identifier match. COPE v1.2.5 was used to merge high-quality paired reads, and clonotypes were defined as unique nucleotide sequences. MiTCR v1.1 was used to align clonotypes to the IMGT TRBV, TRBD and TRBJ reference segments. Only V-J combinations with frequency above 0.0001, covering 99.2% of repertoires, were analysed. A TCS score was defined as the ratio between F50 (clonal expansion) and ExV (chaos), using BLOSUM62-based TCRdist between CDR3 peptides within each V-J. Welch's t-statistics and random forest reduced around 520 V-J features to about 12, which were used in a naive Bayes classifier (R e1071). TCRdb trimmed public reads at Q25 via fastp, called clones via MiXCR and kept in-frame beta chains. CDR3 protein sequences are deduplicated, and each keeps its most common genes and DNA. TCRdb assigned the V and J calls; the authors' analysis was not used. For this sample the table gives around 190,000 distinct CDR3 sequences, of which roughly a sixth were detected only once. Around 48% of the sample rests with the top ten.

The sample was blood. The TCR sequence derives from a woman between 50 and 59 years old with Graves' hyperthyroidism. The V and J segments used are TRBV20-1 and TRBJ2-3, with 11 central nucleotides matching TRBD2. The CDR3 is CSSKLAGGGDTQYF. The DNA sequence is as follows: TGCAGTTCAAAGCTAGCGGGAGGAGGGGATACGCAGTATTTT.